Each of the 29 T cell receptor beta chains below was sequenced from the same sample in a study of human T cells and chemical hapten exposure. Time point noted: patch test 1, 2 weeks after DPC sensitization. Noted treatment: therapeutic diphenylcyclopropenone sensitization with weekly scalp DPC. TCRdb redid the calling of the RACE reads with MiXCR, one entry per CDR3 protein. The sample holds approximately 73,000 distinct CDR3 sequences, about 9.4% seen once. The starting material was whole blood, obtained in connection with sensitization to the hapten diphenylcyclopropenone (DPC). Receptors originate from a woman between 45 and 65 years old with alopecia areata. Some clones in this sample may be carry-over from other donors' samples.

This chain uses TRBV30 with TRBJ1-2; a possible D gene is TRBD1 (6 bases). Germline V gene sequence: CDR1 GTSNPN, CDR2 SVGIG (reference sequence). This CDR3 is 11 amino acids long. Trimming removed 3 bases at V and 5 bases at J, with 7 bases between. CDR3 nucleotides: TGTGCCTGGAGCACAGGGTATGGCTACACCTTC. It encodes CAWSTGYGYTF.

Details on this clonotype: At one end, the junction sequence differs from germline, possibly due to a read error. The chain combines TRBV7-7 with TRBJ2-5, with D maybe TRBD2 (5 bases). Germline V gene lookup returns CDR1 SSHAT and CDR2 FNYEAQ (reference sequence). The CDR3 totals 14 residues. The chain's CDR3 is CASSPDLGWKTQYF. The DNA for the CDR3 is TGTGCTAGCAGCCCGGACTTGGGTTGGAAGACCCAGTACTTC. The full variable domain, rest sourced from reference TRBV7-7 and TRBJ2-5, is GAGVSQSPRYKVTKRGQDVTLRCDPISSHATLYWYQQALGQGPEFLTYFNYEAQPDKSGLPSDRFSAERPEGSISTLTIQRTEQRDSAMYRCASSPDLGWKTQYFGPGTRLLVL.

The table lists this clonotype with many counts. The chain has TRBV20-1 and TRBJ1-1, with D hard to call. The CDR3 sequence is 13 residues long. Trimming removed 7 bases at V and 0 bases at J, with 12 bases between. Germline V gives CDR1 DFQATT, CDR2 SNEGSKA (reference sequence). For the CDR3, the DNA is TGCAGTGGGGTATCGTCTATGAACACTGAAGCTTTCTTT. Translation gives CSGVSSMNTEAFF.

This clonotype was counted ten times or more. This chain connects TRBV7-3 to TRBJ2-5, with unresolved D. With 3 bases removed from V and 5 bases from J, the gap between germline ends came to 10 bases. This CDR3 comprises 13 residues. Germline CDR1 and CDR2: SGHTA and FQGTGA. The CDR3 region has the DNA TGTGCCAGCAGCTTGGGCCTATCGGAGACCCAGTACTTC. Translation: CASSLGLSETQYF.

This sequence joins TRBV20-1 and TRBJ2-5, with TRBD1 matching over 8 bases. Trimming at V came to 3 bases and at J to 5 bases, leaving 11 bases not matched to a gene. The CDR3 consists of 15 residues. Germline loops: CDR1 DFQATT, CDR2 SNEGSKA (reference sequence). The CDR3 nucleotides read TGCAGTGCTAGGGTCGCAGGGGGCAGAGGGGAGACCCAGTACTTC. Protein sequence: CSARVAGGRGETQYF.

The CDR3 bases are TGCAGCGTAGATTTCGCGGGCGATACGCAGTATTTT. This sequence encodes CSVDFAGDTQYF. This chain links TRBV29-1 with TRBJ2-3, with D maybe TRBD2 (5 bases). V dropped 6 bases and J dropped 6 bases, with 13 bases sitting between them. This CDR3 spans 12 amino acids. CDR1 and CDR2 (germline): SQVTM, ANQGSEA.

The chain couples TRBV9 to TRBJ2-1; the match to TRBD2 covers 8 bases. Trimming took 3 bases from V and 0 from J; bases not matched to a gene: 2. CDR1 SGDLS and CDR2 YYNGEE come from the germline V gene. The CDR3 is 15 amino acids. The CDR3 here is CASSASGSSYNEQFF. Here the CDR3 DNA reads TGTGCCAGCAGCGCGAGCGGGAGCTCCTACAATGAGCAGTTCTTC.

This clonotype was observed a handful of times. The CDR3: CASSRDLLGPETQYF. CDR3 sequence (DNA): TGTGCCAGCAGCCGGGACCTCCTTGGTCCAGAGACCCAGTACTTC. V is TRBV11-2 and J is TRBJ2-5; D could derive from TRBD1 or TRBD2 (5 bases each). CDR3 length: 15 amino acids. Trimming left V 5 bases short and J 4 bases short, with 17 bases between. Germline V gene lookup returns CDR1 SGHAT and CDR2 FQNNGV.

Only a few counts were recorded for this clonotype. The chain recombines TRBV18 with TRBJ2-1; 11 nucleotides line up with TRBD1. V shed 1 base, J shed 7 bases, and the junction held 3 bases outside the gene matches. Germline V CDR1 and CDR2: KGHSH, LQKENI. The CDR3 contains 15 residues. The CDR3, as DNA: TGTGCCAGCTCACCACTGAGGGACAGGGGGAATGAGCAGTTCTTC. This sequence encodes CASSPLRDRGNEQFF.

The sample holds a few counts of this clonotype. The chain recombines TRBV3-1 with TRBJ1-3; D gene uncertain. The germline V and J ends were trimmed by 1 base and 0 bases, with 13 bases remaining between them. This CDR3 spans 17 amino acids. Germline loops: CDR1 LGHDT, CDR2 YNNKEL (reference sequence). CDR3 sequence (DNA): TGTGCCAGCAGCCAAGGACCCTCGACCTTCTCTGGAAACACCATATATTTT. Protein sequence: CASSQGPSTFSGNTIYF.

This clonotype was detected a few times. The chain carries TRBV2 and TRBJ1-4, with TRBD1 matching 9 bases. CDR1 is SNHLY, CDR2 FYNNEI, per germline. The J segment lost 5 bases and the V segment lost 10 bases, leaving 8 bases of the junction unmatched. The CDR3 is made up of 14 amino acids. This CDR3 is CATEPGTGNEKLFF. The DNA of the CDR3 is TGTGCCACCGAACCCGGGACAGGGAATGAAAAACTGTTTTTT.

The sample holds a few counts of this clonotype. This rearrangement joins TRBV6-6 to TRBJ2-7, with unresolved D. Trimming took 2 bases from V and 5 from J, leaving 13 bases between them. This CDR3 region has 14 residues. The V gene's germline CDR1 is MNHNY and CDR2 SVGAGI (reference sequence). CDR3 nucleotides: TGTGCCAGCAGTTACGGGGTCGGCTGGGACGAGCAGTACTTC. It codes for CASSYGVGWDEQYF.

This clonotype was counted ten times or more. CDR3 in DNA: TGCAGCGTCGCGGGACTAGCGGGCACCGGGGAGCTGTTTTTT. Its protein is CSVAGLAGTGELFF. The V gene is TRBV29-1, the J gene TRBJ2-2, with TRBD2 matching over 12 bases. The CDR3 contains 14 residues. From germline, CDR1 is SQVTM and CDR2 ANQGSEA. Losses at the gene ends were 6 bases for V and 4 bases for J; bases not matched to a gene: 3.

This clonotype was seen a few times. The chain combines TRBV9 with TRBJ1-1; D is undetermined. Germline V CDR1 and CDR2: SGDLS, YYNGEE. The CDR3 is 13 residues long. Trimming left V 3 bases short and J 1 base short, with 7 bases between. The CDR3 sequence is CASSGSSNTEAFF. The DNA of the CDR3 is TGTGCCAGCAGCGGCTCATCGAACACTGAAGCTTTCTTT. The variable domain in full, with the rest retrieved from reference TRBV9 and TRBJ1-1, is DSGVTQTPKHLITATGQRVTLRCSPRSGDLSVYWYQQSLDQGLQFLIQYYNGEERAKGNILERFSAQQFPDLHSELNLSSLELGDSALYFCASSGSSNTEAFFGQGTRLTVV.

The chain uses TRBV4-1 and TRBJ2-1, with TRBD2 matching 7 bases. V shed 0 bases, J shed 5 bases, and the junction held 13 bases outside the gene matches. The germline V gene encodes CDR1 MGHRA and CDR2 YSYEKL. This CDR3 contains 18 residues. CDR3 coding DNA: TGCGCCAGCAGCCAAGATTCGATAGAAGCGGGGTACGACAATGAGCAGTTCTTC. This codes for CASSQDSIEAGYDNEQFF.

This chain joins TRBV29-1 and TRBJ1-1; D call uncertain. Germline V gene lookup returns CDR1 SQVTM and CDR2 ANQGSEA. This CDR3 spans 12 amino acids. The ends were cut back, 4 bases at V and 1 base at J, with 7 bases in the middle. Written as DNA, the CDR3 is TGCAGCGTTGTCCCGGGGAACACTGAAGCTTTCTTT. Translated: CSVVPGNTEAFF.

CDR3 coding DNA: TGTGCCAGCTCACCACGGAGCCTAGGTGACACCGGGGAGCTGTTTTTT. This codes for CASSPRSLGDTGELFF. The rearrangement links TRBV18 to TRBJ2-2; D is uncertain. The CDR3 is made up of 16 amino acids. V lost 1 base to trimming and J lost 3 bases, with 12 bases between them. Germline V lookup: CDR1 KGHSH, CDR2 LQKENI.

This clonotype turned up a few times. The chain uses TRBV11-3 and TRBJ2-1; weak D call: TRBD2 (6 bases). Trimming shortened V by 5 bases and J by 5 bases, and 16 bases separated the two germline ends. CDR1 and CDR2 (germline): SGHNT, YENEEA. This CDR3 region has 15 residues. CDR3 DNA: TGTGCCAGCAGCCGTGGGGGGAGGACCCACAATGAGCAGTTCTTC. This encodes CASSRGGRTHNEQFF. Drawing the rest from reference TRBV11-3 and TRBJ2-1, the complete variable domain is EAGVVQSPRYKIIEKKQPVAFWCNPISGHNTLYWYLQNLGQGPELLIRYENEEAVDDSQLPKDRFSAERLKGVDSTLKIQPAELGDSAVYLCASSRGGRTHNEQFFGPGTRLTVL.

The sample holds a few counts of this clonotype. The chain combines TRBV3-1 with TRBJ1-4; no clear D. There are 12 residues in the CDR3. The germline CDR1 and CDR2 sequences are LGHDT and YNNKEL (reference sequence). Trimming cost V 1 base and J 8 bases, with 5 bases left between them. The CDR3 DNA is TGTGCCAGCAGCCAAGTCACGGAAAAACTGTTTTTT. Amino acids: CASSQVTEKLFF.

This clonotype was counted only a few times. The chain carries TRBV7-2 and TRBJ1-1, with 7 nucleotides matching TRBD1. Per germline, CDR1 SGHTA and CDR2 FQGNSA. This CDR3 has 14 amino acids. Germline trimming cut 1 base from V and 3 bases from J; bases unmatched to any gene: 2. The CDR3 DNA is TGTGCCAGCAGCTTAGGGACAGGTTACACTGAAGCTTTCTTT. Translated, it gives CASSLGTGYTEAFF.

The rearrangement uses TRBV29-1 and TRBJ2-3; D not resolved. V shed 7 bases and J shed 7 bases, with 15 bases lying between them. This CDR3 has 12 residues. The V gene's germline CDR1 is SQVTM and CDR2 ANQGSEA. The CDR3 protein is CSALDGAHTQYF. The CDR3 DNA follows: TGCAGCGCCCTGGACGGCGCACATACGCAGTATTTT.

The J gene is TRBJ2-2, the V gene TRBV27; D remains ambiguous. The length of the CDR3 is 17 residues. With 2 bases removed from V and 3 bases from J, the gap between germline ends came to 16 bases. Germline CDR1 MNHEY, CDR2 SMNVEV (reference sequence). The CDR3 DNA reads TGTGCCAGCAGTTTACCCCAGTCCTATCTGGACACCGGGGAGCTGTTTTTT. As protein: CASSLPQSYLDTGELFF.

This clonotype was counted between two and nine times. The chain is built from TRBV11-2 and TRBJ2-2; unclear D gene. The V gene lost 4 bases and the J gene lost 1 base, with 16 bases spanning the gap. Germline CDR1 SGHAT, CDR2 FQNNGV. The CDR3 is 17 residues long. This CDR3 is CASSSYPEVVNTGELFF. The CDR3 DNA follows: TGTGCCAGCAGCTCCTACCCCGAGGTGGTGAACACCGGGGAGCTGTTTTTT.

This clonotype was seen more than once but under ten times. The chain is built from TRBV12-3 or TRBV12-4 and TRBJ2-1; TRBD1 matches at 7 bases. This CDR3 region has 15 residues. The junction had 7 bases not matched to a gene; V was cut back by 6 bases and J by 2 bases. CDR3 DNA sequence: TGTGCCAGCAGCACCCGACAGGGAACCTACAATGAGCAGTTCTTC. This gives the protein CASSTRQGTYNEQFF.

This clonotype has ten or more counts. The chain joins TRBV20-1 to TRBJ1-1, with TRBD1 matching 12 bases. The CDR3 totals 16 residues. V was clipped by 5 bases and J by 4 bases; unmatched bases: 11. CDR1 and CDR2 (germline): DFQATT, SNEGSKA (reference sequence). The CDR3 loop reads CSAVPGQGAGGTEAFF. CDR3 coding DNA: TGCAGTGCTGTGCCGGGACAGGGGGCGGGGGGCACTGAAGCTTTCTTT.

This clonotype was seen many times. The V call is TRBV7-3, the J call TRBJ2-1; 9 bases line up with TRBD1. Germline CDR1 SGHTA, CDR2 FQGTGA. V was pared by 2 bases and J by 7 bases, with 6 bases of the junction left unmatched. The CDR3 contains 15 residues. The CDR3 here is CASSLDRGVWNEQFF. The CDR3 DNA is TGTGCCAGCAGCTTAGACAGGGGGGTTTGGAATGAGCAGTTCTTC.

A few counts support this clonotype. The chain combines TRBV27 with TRBJ2-1; 8 bases align to TRBD2. CDR3 length equals 14 residues. J gave up 7 bases and V 3 bases, and 5 bases lay outside the gene matches. Germline V gene data show CDR1 as MNHEY and CDR2 as SMNVEV (reference sequence). CDR3 DNA: TGTGCCAGCAGTTTGGGCGGGAGGACGAATGAGCAGTTCTTC. Amino acid sequence: CASSLGGRTNEQFF.

This clonotype was detected ten times or more. The V gene is TRBV10-3, the J gene TRBJ2-5; D not resolved. This CDR3 has 16 amino acids. Between the trimmed V and J ends, which lost 0 bases and 5 bases, there was a span of 16 bases. From germline, CDR1 is ENHRY and CDR2 SYGVKD. CDR3 in DNA: TGTGCCATCAGTGAGTCGGGTAGGCCCGAAGTGGAGACCCAGTACTTC. Amino acids: CAISESGRPEVETQYF.

The chain combines TRBV28 with TRBJ1-5; no firm D call. Germline CDR1 is MDHEN and CDR2 is SYDVKM. The V end lost 10 bases, the J end lost 2 bases, and 9 bases lay between the germline ends. The CDR3 consists of 12 residues. DNA for the CDR3: TGTGCCACTACCTTGGGCAATCAGCCCCAGCATTTT. Translated: CATTLGNQPQHF. The full variable domain, its missing parts supplied by reference TRBV28 and TRBJ1-5, is DVKVTQSSRYLVKRTGEKVFLECVQDMDHENMFWYRQDPGLGLRLIYFSYDVKMKEKGDIPEGYSVSREKKERFSLILESASTNQTSMYLCATTLGNQPQHFGDGTRLSIL.